The source of this T cell receptor (beta chain) is a study of blood T cell repertoires in COVID-19 (dated by TCRdb to 2018 to 2021). In terms of the full investigation: Collaborator samples came from the United States, Italy and Spain and covered acute and convalescent phases of COVID-19. The material from the prospective study consisted of cDNA or gDNA derived from T cells, B-cell-depleted T cells, or PBMCs. The dataset comprised deeply sampled blood TCRbeta repertoires from subjects exposed to, actively infected with, or recovered from COVID-19. The repertoires were released in a freely available public database meant as a resource for research on the immune response to SARS-CoV-2. Samples came from the ongoing ImmuneRACE study (first 160 participants) plus 1,254 subjects from 6 global collaborators. A de-identified subject ID, COVID-19 status, age in years and sex were almost always included in the sample metadata. Where available, HLA class I and class II types were obtained from metadata supplied by the sample provider rather than from assay-based typing.

With regard to this clone: There is no known antigen for this receptor. It has no much larger one-base neighbor in the sample; base qualities were not kept.

CDR1 and CDR2 were assigned from the germline V gene (reference sequence) as MNHEY and SMNVEV. Reading from cysteine to phenylalanine, the CDR3 counts 16 amino acids. Only CDR3 DNA remains: 48 bases, in frame from the first base. Trimmed from V: 5 bases; trimmed from J: 8 bases; junction bases lacking a gene match: 15. In the prospective study, participants were roughly 18 to 100 years old, resided in about two dozen geographic areas of the United States, and were enrolled through a virtual design. Cohort assignment in the prospective study relied on participant-reported clinical history from a screening survey and a study questionnaire. Exposed participants had been in contact with someone with a PCR-confirmed or clinician-diagnosed COVID-19 case within 2 weeks of study entry. In the prospective study, mobile phlebotomists collected whole blood, serum and a nasopharyngeal or oropharyngeal swab from each participant. Prospective study participants could optionally give additional blood draws and questionnaires over an approximately two-month period. Before DNA extraction, prospective study blood samples were shipped either frozen or at room temperature.

Points the paper makes about the study in general: The amount of clinical and demographic metadata varied by source and participant and was provided uncurated.

TCRbeta CDR3 regions were amplified from genomic DNA by means of the immunoSEQ Assay, a bias-controlled multiplex PCR. In the original analysis: The number of nucleated cells in each sample was estimated by amplification of reference gene primers within the assay. To quantify the absolute abundance of each unique TCRbeta CDR3 rearrangement, sequence reads were collapsed and filtered. For each sample, productive Simpson clonality was calculated by taking the square root of Simpson's diversity index across productive rearrangements. Imported from immuneACCESS, the table was reduced by TCRdb to in-frame sequences with V and J called. These copies leave out some clones; in studies compared against another copy, an unresolved V gene accounts for under half, and the cause of the remainder is not known. V and J calls and clone size are given by that table; D and trimming were obtained from the DNA. For this sample the table gives some 300,000 clones, of which roughly 90% were detected only once. Under 3% of the sample rests with the top ten.

The clonotype originates from a woman in her forties or fifties who had been exposed to COVID-19. Sequenced material: PBMCs or T cells enriched from blood (not recorded which). The rearrangement combines TRBV27 with TRBJ1-2; 9 bases in the junction line up with TRBD1. The nucleotide sequence reads TGTGCCAGCAGTACAAGACAGGGGGTAATTCTAGAGGGCTACACCTTC. This is translated as CASSTRQGVILEGYTF.